The present entry profiles one T cell receptor beta chain with its context. Patients had newly diagnosed, untreated stage II-IVA oral cavity squamous cell carcinoma. PBMCs were not maintained or expanded in culture before analysis. The CDR3 extends over 13 amino acids. Per germline, CDR1 LNHDA and CDR2 SQIVND (reference sequence). V shed 3 bases, J shed 7 bases, and the junction held 2 bases outside the gene matches. These data come from a study of neoadjuvant anti-PD-1 for oral cavity cancer. Study summary: Non-progressing patients received a fourth nivolumab dose near day 43, then surgery on days 50-56.

This table comes from immunoSEQ multiplex PCR, and its TCRdb copy is limited to in-frame clones, with some not included. Of 11,000 to 15,000 clones listed, roughly 67% were seen once; the top ten hold roughly 2%. This chain joins TRBV19 and TRBJ2-7; TRBD2 agrees at 11 bases. Here the sequenced sample was PBMCs, taken before nivolumab (anti-PD-1) treatment. The receptor was isolated from a person aged 35 to 85 with oral cavity squamous cell carcinoma. The CDR3 DNA is TGTGCCAGTAGTATCCGGACTAGCGGGGAGCAGTACTTC. Its translation: CASSIRTSGEQYF. The full variable domain, completed using reference TRBV19 and TRBJ2-7, is DGGITQSPKYLFRKEGQNVTLSCEQNLNHDAMYWYRQDPGQGLRLIYYSQIVNDFQKGDIAEGYSVSREKKESFPLTVTSAQKNPTAFYLCASSIRTSGEQYFGPGTRLTVT.